What follows describes a single T cell receptor (beta chain). No cognate antigen has been identified for it. Base qualities are not recorded, but no much larger clone differs from it by a single base. Receptors were amplified or captured by the immunoSEQ multiplex PCR assay. DNA from the CD4+ T cells that had been cultured and isolated underwent TCR beta CDR3 sequencing. Processing in the source paper ran as follows. Non-productive TCR sequences were removed and reads were trimmed to the CDR3 region, keeping CDR3s of at least 7 amino acids. Antigen-specific clonotypes were identified using the MANAFEST web app by comparison of expansion in peptide wells against reference cultures. Positive clones required FDR<0.05 expansion versus reference and all other wells, odds ratio above 5, and frequency above 0.1% in two replicate wells. Cross-reactive clonotypes were defined as significantly expanded in SARS-CoV-2 spike wells and in at least one common cold coronavirus spike condition. CDR3 similarity was assessed by Levenshtein distance with the stringdist R package, and unrooted trees were built with ape in R 3.6.1. Imported from immuneACCESS, the table was reduced by TCRdb to in-frame sequences with V and J called. These copies leave out some clones; in studies compared against another copy, an unresolved V gene accounts for under half, and the cause of the remainder is not known. V and J calls and clone size follow that table, whereas D and trimming were derived from the DNA. Within this sample are around 68,000 clones, with 80% of them counted one time only. 10% to 15% of the sample rests with the top ten.

To identify antigen-specific CD4+ T cell clonotypes by their expansion, the ViraFEST assay first stimulated PBMC with viral peptide pools and then applied TCR sequencing. After approximately 11 days of culture, CD4+ T cells were isolated with the EasySep CD4+ T cell isolation kit. None of the healthy vaccine recipients had a prior SARS-CoV-2 infection, which was confirmed by nucleocapsid antibody tests that came back negative both before and after vaccination. Each well held 1.5 million to 2.5 million PBMC cultured in IMDM containing around 5.1% human AB serum, roughly 9.9 IU/ml IL-2 and gentamicin, along with around 9.4 ug/ml peptides. On days 3 and 7, half of the culture medium was replaced with fresh IL-2-containing medium. Unless noted otherwise, every peptide stimulation condition was cultured in triplicate wells. PBMC were separated from whole blood using Ficoll-Paque Plus gradient centrifugation and were then either cryopreserved at -140C or used fresh. Overlapping peptide pools spanned the spike proteins of SARS-CoV-2 and the common cold coronaviruses HCoV-NL63, HCoV-OC43 and HCoV-229E. Genomic DNA was extracted from cultured CD4+ T cells with the QIAamp micro DNA kit.

The sample is drawn from a study of vaccination effects on CD4 cells after COVID-19 (dated by TCRdb to 2021 to 2024). With regard to the full study: Participants received two doses of either the BNT162b2 or the mRNA-1273 mRNA SARS-CoV-2 vaccine. The study compared SARS-CoV-2 spike-specific CD4+ TCR repertoires before and after mRNA vaccination in COVID-19 convalescent patients and infection-naive vaccine recipients. Cultures from other donors in the study were sequenced using the Oncomine TCR Beta short-read assay on an Illumina iSeq 100. A total of 10 COVID-19 convalescent patients and a handful of SARS-CoV-2-naive healthy vaccine recipients were included in the full study.

From its cysteine to its phenylalanine, the CDR3 spans 16 amino acids. CDR3 DNA only is kept here, 48 bases in frame from base 1. Via the germline V gene, CDR1 is MNHNS and CDR2 SASEGT. Cut back by 2 bases and 3 bases, the V and J ends lie 16 bases apart. The research as a whole found: Among healthy vaccine recipients, nearly all vaccine-induced clones were SARS-CoV-2 mono-reactive, and only 1 of 255 was cross-reactive with common cold coronaviruses. Marked clonal contraction was observed in both infection-induced and vaccine-induced clones at late post-vaccination timepoints, consistent with waning T cell responses. The study was limited by a small number of convalescent patients, and early post-infection timepoints were lacking.

The sample was CD4+ T cells from PBMCs cultured with SARS-CoV-2 spike peptides, taken before COVID-19 vaccination. What the cell subset or site label conveys for this sample: SARS-CoV-2 spike overlapping peptide pool stimulation. The chain was built from TRBV6-1 and TRBJ1-2, with the identity of the D gene unclear. The receptor comes from a human donor who received a COVID-19 vaccine. The encoded CDR3 is CASSESGTSRDYGYTF. The nucleotide sequence reads as follows: TGTGCCAGCAGTGAATCAGGCACCTCCCGCGACTATGGCTACACCTTC.